The 28 T cell receptor beta chains given below trace back to one sample, sequenced in a study of blood T cells in healthy people across ages. Together with a sample-barcoded 5' primer, a J-beta primer mix was included in a second PCR lasting about 6 to 11 cycles. One entry per CDR3 protein results from TCRdb running MiXCR on the 5' RACE reads. This sample has about 1.5 million distinct CDR3 sequences, with under 55% found just once. Sequenced input: blood. The receptors shown here come from a woman between 18 and 29 years old in good health.

The CDR3 sequence: CASRLDREGAQYF. The CDR3 DNA reads as TGTGCCAGCAGGCTGGACAGGGAGGGGGCGCAGTATTTT. This chain connects TRBV5-6 to TRBJ2-3; possible D gene TRBD1, 8 bases. Germline CDR1 is SGHDT and CDR2 is YYEEEE. CDR3 length equals 13 residues. Trimming left V 5 bases short and J 10 bases short, with 17 bases between. Using reference TRBV5-6 and TRBJ2-3 for the parts outside the CDR3, the full variable domain is DAGVTQSPTHLIKTRGQQVTLRCSPKSGHDTVSWYQQALGQGPQFIFQYYEEEERQRGNFPDRFSGHQFPNYSSELNVNALLLGDSALYLCASRLDREGAQYFGPGTRLTVL.

This clonotype was recorded a few times. The rearrangement links TRBV5-1 to TRBJ1-2; no clear D. This CDR3 is 14 amino acids long. Trimming cost V 0 bases and J 3 bases, with 9 bases left between them. Germline values: CDR1 SGHRS, CDR2 YFSETQ. In nucleotides, the CDR3 is TGCGCCAGCAGCTTGGGATCGGTAGACTATGGCTACACCTTC. This sequence encodes CASSLGSVDYGYTF.

The chain couples TRBV7-9 to TRBJ1-4; unclear D gene. Germline V lookup: CDR1 SEHNR, CDR2 FQNEAQ (reference sequence). The germline V and J ends were trimmed by 6 bases and 0 bases, with 11 bases remaining between them. This CDR3 is 15 amino acids long. CDR3 DNA: TGTGCCAGCAGTTCACTTATTGCAACTAATGAAAAACTGTTTTTT. This encodes CASSSLIATNEKLFF.

A few counts support this clonotype. The rearrangement links TRBV6-5 to TRBJ1-5; 8 bases are shared with TRBD1. The CDR3 has 14 residues. The germline V gene encodes CDR1 MNHEY and CDR2 SVGAGI. Trimming cost V 6 bases and J 6 bases; bases outside gene matches: 7. The CDR3 bases are TGTGCCAGCAGCCCCGACAGGGGCGCTCAGCCCCAGCATTTT. It codes for CASSPDRGAQPQHF.

The chain is built from TRBV4-1 and TRBJ2-7; D might be TRBD1 (5 bases). V was clipped by 0 bases and J by 1 base, with 16 bases between them. Per the germline V gene, CDR1 is MGHRA and CDR2 is YSYEKL. CDR3 length: 17 residues. The CDR3 spells CASSQDWGSRDSYEQYF. CDR3 nucleotide sequence: TGCGCCAGCAGCCAAGATTGGGGCAGTAGGGATTCCTACGAGCAGTACTTC.

This clonotype was observed once. The rearrangement uses TRBV18 and TRBJ2-5, with no clear D. The J call is uncertain, as TRBJ2-7 better fits the DNA end. Germline V gene data show CDR1 as KGHSH and CDR2 as LQKENI. This CDR3 has 15 amino acids. This CDR3 reads CASSPGSLRFYEQYF. The CDR3, as DNA: TGTGCCAGCTCACCAGGGTCCCTCCGGTTTTACGAGCAGTACTTC.

This rearrangement joins TRBV29-1 to TRBJ2-7; D is possibly TRBD1 (6 bases). The V gene's germline CDR1 is SQVTM and CDR2 ANQGSEA. V was cut by 4 bases and J by 4 bases, with 17 bases left in between. The CDR3 is made up of 14 amino acids. The CDR3 loop is CSVAAGVSGYEQYF. CDR3 nucleotides: TGCAGCGTTGCGGCAGGGGTGTCAGGGTACGAGCAGTACTTC.

V gene TRBV3-1 combines with J gene TRBJ2-3; no firm D call. Germline CDR1 reads LGHDT; CDR2 reads YNNKEL (reference sequence). This CDR3 spans 16 amino acids. V was trimmed by 5 bases and J by 1 base, leaving 16 bases between them. The CDR3 nucleotides are TGTGCCAGCAGCACCAAGATGGGTACGGGCACAGATACGCAGTATTTT. This encodes CASSTKMGTGTDTQYF.

This sequence joins TRBV6-6 and TRBJ1-1, with 7 bases fitting TRBD1. The CDR3 extends over 17 amino acids. Unmatched junction bases numbered 13, after V lost 2 bases and J lost 4 bases. CDR1 is MNHNY, CDR2 SVGAGI, per germline (reference sequence). CDR3 sequence reads: CASSYRRTGLSGTEAFF. The CDR3 DNA is TGTGCCAGCAGTTACCGCAGGACAGGACTCTCGGGCACTGAAGCTTTCTTT.

There are a few counts of this clonotype. This sequence joins TRBV27 and TRBJ1-6; 10 nucleotides line up with TRBD1. CDR3 length: 14 residues. CDR1 and CDR2 (germline): MNHEY, SMNVEV (reference sequence). V was clipped by 5 bases and J by 9 bases; unmatched bases: 4. CDR3 sequence (DNA): TGTGCCAGCAGTATGGACAGGGGGTCTTCACCCCTCCACTTT. Its protein product is CASSMDRGSSPLHF.

This clonotype was observed a few times. J is TRBJ2-1 and V is TRBV27; 8 positions agree with TRBD2. The CDR3 sequence is 15 residues long. Trimming removed 2 bases from V and 5 bases from J; junction bases left unmatched: 5. Germline-derived CDR1 and CDR2 are MNHEY and SMNVEV (reference sequence). CDR3 region: CASSLLAGVNNEQFF. The CDR3 DNA follows: TGTGCCAGCAGTTTACTAGCGGGTGTAAACAATGAGCAGTTCTTC.

This rearrangement joins TRBV7-6 to TRBJ2-1; no reliable D call. Trimming took off 5 bases at V and 5 bases at J, with 7 bases between the two ends. CDR1 SGHVS and CDR2 FNYEAQ come from the germline V gene. This CDR3 has 12 residues. The CDR3 is CASSALNNEQFF. The DNA for the CDR3 is TGTGCCAGCAGCGCCCTTAACAATGAGCAGTTCTTC.

This clonotype was seen a few times. The chain recombines TRBV6-5 with TRBJ2-7; D is uncertain. V was pared by 2 bases and J by 4 bases, with 9 bases between. The CDR3 has 13 amino acids. The germline V gene encodes CDR1 MNHEY and CDR2 SVGAGI. This CDR3 reads CASSYVNGYEQYF. The CDR3 region has the DNA TGTGCCAGCAGTTACGTCAACGGATACGAGCAGTACTTC.

This clonotype turned up a few times. The chain employs TRBV11-2 and TRBJ1-4; possibly TRBD1 for D (5 bases). The germline V and J ends were trimmed by 4 bases and 4 bases, with 16 bases remaining between them. Germline values: CDR1 SGHAT, CDR2 FQNNGV. The CDR3 sequence is 16 residues long. This CDR3 is CASSSGPAFGNEKLFF. The CDR3 region has the DNA TGTGCCAGCAGCTCGGGACCTGCGTTTGGTAATGAAAAACTGTTTTTT.

J is TRBJ2-7 and V is TRBV6-1, with D perhaps matching TRBD1 (5 bases). The J call is uncertain, as TRBJ2-5 better fits the DNA end. Germline CDR1 and CDR2: MNHNS and SASEGT. The CDR3 contains 12 residues. DNA of the CDR3: TGTGCCAGCAGATCCAGGGTGGAGACCCAGTACTTC. This translates into CASRSRVETQYF.

This rearrangement joins TRBV2 to TRBJ1-2; D gene ambiguous. Trimming cost V 2 bases and J 4 bases, with 14 bases left between them. Germline V gene data show CDR1 as SNHLY and CDR2 as FYNNEI. The CDR3 length is 15 residues. CDR3 coding DNA: TGTGCCAGCAGTGAAACGGGCCTCCGGGGCTATGGCTACACCTTC. Translating it yields CASSETGLRGYGYTF.

The chain joins TRBV10-3 to TRBJ2-7; D possibly uses TRBD1 or TRBD2 (6 bases each). The CDR3 is 13 amino acids. V was cut by 4 bases and J by 3 bases, with 10 bases left in between. CDR1 and CDR2 from the germline V gene are ENHRY and SYGVKD. The CDR3 DNA reads TGTGCCATCAGTGGGAGGGGGAACTACGAGCAGTACTTC. Amino acids: CAISGRGNYEQYF.

Points on this clonotype: The junction differs from germline at one of its ends, possibly a read error. J is TRBJ2-1 and V is TRBV20-1, with D tentatively TRBD2 (5 bases). The CDR3 is 14 amino acids. Germline V CDR1 and CDR2: DFQATT, SNEGSKA (reference sequence). The chain's CDR3 is CGATSGLPYNEQFF. CDR3 DNA sequence: TGCGGTGCGACAAGCGGACTTCCCTACAATGAGCAGTTCTTC.

The chain links TRBV27 to TRBJ2-1; D possibly corresponds to TRBD2 (5 bases). This CDR3 has 17 amino acids. V was shortened by 1 base and J by 7 bases, with 20 bases between the two germline ends. Germline lookup yields CDR1 MNHEY and CDR2 SMNVEV (reference sequence). As DNA, the CDR3 is TGTGCCAGCAGTTTATACAGACCCACCGGGGTAAGGAATGAGCAGTTCTTC. It is translated as CASSLYRPTGVRNEQFF.

The chain links TRBV4-3 to TRBJ1-1, with D perhaps TRBD1 (5 bases). CDR1 is LGHNA and CDR2 is YSLEER in the germline V gene. The CDR3 length is 15 residues. V was pared by 0 bases and J by 7 bases, with 15 bases between. CDR3 sequence reads: CASSQDRNRWDEAFF. For the CDR3, the DNA is TGCGCCAGCAGCCAAGATAGGAACAGGTGGGATGAAGCTTTCTTT.

This clonotype occurred a few times. The J gene is TRBJ2-2, the V gene TRBV27; 10 bases map to TRBD2. The CDR3 length is 15 residues. Germline V CDR1 and CDR2: MNHEY, SMNVEV (reference sequence). J was trimmed by 4 bases and V by 2 bases; bases with no gene match: 1. The CDR3 DNA follows: TGTGCCAGCAGTTTAATAGCGGGAGGCACCGGGGAGCTGTTTTTT. It codes for CASSLIAGGTGELFF.

The chain joins TRBV11-2 to TRBJ2-5, with TRBD2 matching over 7 bases. The CDR3 runs to 17 residues. CDR1 SGHAT and CDR2 FQNNGV come from the germline V gene. The ends lost 4 bases at V and 2 bases at J; junction bases unmatched: 13. CDR3 sequence reads: CASSSIRGDYPQETQYF. In DNA form, the CDR3 reads TGTGCCAGCAGCTCCATTCGAGGGGACTACCCACAAGAGACCCAGTACTTC.

The V call is TRBV7-9, the J call TRBJ1-3; perhaps TRBD1 as D (5 bases). The germline CDR1 and CDR2 sequences are SEHNR and FQNEAQ (reference sequence). The V and J ends lost 5 bases and 4 bases respectively, with 15 bases between them. This CDR3 has 15 residues. The CDR3 reads CASSPLGAGGNTIYF. DNA of the CDR3: TGTGCCAGCAGCCCGCTTGGGGCCGGAGGAAACACCATATATTTT. The full variable domain, in which reference TRBV7-9 and TRBJ1-3 provide the parts outside the CDR3, is DTGVSQNPRHKITKRGQNVTFRCDPISEHNRLYWYRQTLGQGPEFLTYFQNEAQLEKSRLLSDRFSAERPKGSFSTLEIQRTEQGDSAMYLCASSPLGAGGNTIYFGEGSWLTVV.

This clonotype was counted between two and nine times. The chain carries TRBV28 and TRBJ2-6; D not resolved. The V and J ends lost 5 bases and 0 bases respectively, with 8 bases between them. Germline loops: CDR1 MDHEN, CDR2 SYDVKM. CDR3 length: 15 residues. The CDR3 DNA reads as TGTGCCAGCAGTCCGCCTGACTCTGGGGCCAACGTCCTGACTTTC. Encoded protein: CASSPPDSGANVLTF.

V is TRBV20-1 and J is TRBJ2-5, with 12 positions matching TRBD2. The CDR3 is 18 amino acids. V lost 3 bases, J lost 3 bases, and 14 bases stayed unmatched. Germline V gives CDR1 DFQATT, CDR2 SNEGSKA (reference sequence). The CDR3 nucleotides read TGCAGTGCTAGTCTCCTAGCGGGGGGGCCTTTCTTCAAAGAGACCCAGTACTTC. As protein: CSASLLAGGPFFKETQYF.

The genes are TRBV7-9 and TRBJ2-5; the D gene is possibly TRBD1 (6 bases). The ends were cut back, 9 bases at V and 5 bases at J, with 16 bases in the middle. The CDR3 extends over 13 amino acids. Looked up from germline, CDR1 is SEHNR and CDR2 is FQNEAQ (reference sequence). The CDR3 DNA is TGTGCCAGTGAACAGGGCATCTTGGAGACCCAGTACTTC. Its protein product is CASEQGILETQYF.

V is TRBV15 and J is TRBJ2-1, with a tentative D call TRBD2 (5 bases). Germline V lookup: CDR1 LNHNV, CDR2 YYDKDF (reference sequence). V lost 0 bases to trimming and J lost 0 bases, with 12 bases between them. This CDR3 is built from 17 residues. CDR3 loop: CATSREAGESSYNEQFF. CDR3 sequence (DNA): TGTGCCACCAGCAGAGAGGCCGGGGAGAGCTCCTACAATGAGCAGTTCTTC.

The gene calls are TRBV6-6 and TRBJ1-1; no firm D call. CDR3 length: 13 residues. Trimming cost V 2 bases and J 1 base, with 5 bases left between them. From germline, CDR1 is MNHNY and CDR2 SVGAGI (reference sequence). CDR3: CASSYRPNTEAFF. Written as DNA, the CDR3 is TGTGCCAGCAGTTACCGACCGAACACTGAAGCTTTCTTT.